Shown below are 10 T cell receptor beta chains from a single sample sequenced in a study of cytomegalovirus exposure and HLA in healthy donors. With 60 Vbeta and 13 Jbeta primers, the PCR was carried out. Sequenced by immunoSEQ multiplex PCR; TCRdb stores in-frame clones only, minus some. The sample consists of approximately 32,000 clones, more than 85% of them appearing once. Sequenced input: PBMCs. Receptor source: a woman aged 18-29 years in good health and CMV-seronegative.

This chain links TRBV5-4 with TRBJ2-7; 7 bases agree with TRBD2. Germline V lookup: CDR1 SGHNT, CDR2 YYREEE (reference sequence). The ends lost 0 bases at V and 4 bases at J; junction bases unmatched: 4. The CDR3 runs 14 residues. The CDR3 bases are TGTGCCAGCAGCTTGGGCGGGAGCACTTACGAGCAGTACTTC. It codes for CASSLGGSTYEQYF.

The V gene is TRBV19, the J gene TRBJ2-1; a possible D gene is TRBD2 (5 bases). Germline V gene sequence: CDR1 LNHDA, CDR2 SQIVND (reference sequence). The CDR3 contains 16 residues. V was cut by 4 bases and J by 8 bases, with 21 bases left in between. This CDR3 reads CASSRLPPRNWDEQFF. Here the CDR3 DNA reads TGTGCCAGTAGTAGACTACCCCCCAGGAACTGGGATGAGCAGTTCTTC.

In its sample, this clone was seen once. The J gene is TRBJ1-5, the V gene TRBV18, with D tentatively TRBD1 (5 bases). V was pared by 2 bases and J by 2 bases, with 10 bases between. The CDR3 covers 15 residues. Germline values: CDR1 KGHSH, CDR2 LQKENI. CDR3 region: CASSPGRVGNQPQHF. The CDR3 nucleotides are TGTGCCAGCTCACCAGGCAGGGTCGGCAATCAGCCCCAGCATTTT.

This clone was detected only once. CDR3 in amino acids: CASSLPGGSGNTIYF. The CDR3 DNA sequence: TGTGCCAGCAGTTTGCCAGGGGGCTCTGGAAACACCATATATTTT. The gene calls are TRBV28 and TRBJ1-3; 7 bases line up with TRBD1. Looked up from germline, CDR1 is MDHEN and CDR2 is SYDVKM. V trimming: 3 bases; J trimming: 0 bases; junction bases outside the gene matches: 2. This CDR3 is 15 amino acids long.

The chain uses TRBV5-1 and TRBJ2-3; 14 nucleotides line up with TRBD2. This CDR3 is 18 amino acids long. Looked up from germline, CDR1 is SGHRS and CDR2 is YFSETQ. The V segment lost 4 bases and the J segment 2 bases; nucleotides outside the gene matches: 9. CDR3 DNA: TGCGCCAGCAGCGGGGGACTAGCGGGAGTTGGTTACACAGATACGCAGTATTTT. Translated, it gives CASSGGLAGVGYTDTQYF.

The chain joins TRBV7-3 to TRBJ2-1, with D perhaps matching TRBD2 (6 bases). Germline-derived CDR1 and CDR2 are SGHTA and FQGTGA. Trimming stripped 6 bases from V and 5 bases from J, with 17 bases between. The CDR3 is 15 residues long. The CDR3 loop reads CASSSSGGEHNEQFF. CDR3 DNA sequence: TGTGCCAGCAGTTCAAGCGGAGGGGAACACAATGAGCAGTTCTTC.

As DNA, the CDR3 is TGTGCCAGCAGCTTAGTTGGAGGGACTAGCGCCTACAATGAGCAGTTCTTC. Encoded protein: CASSLVGGTSAYNEQFF. The V call is TRBV7-2, the J call TRBJ2-1, with 10 bases matching TRBD2. Germline-derived CDR1 and CDR2 are SGHTA and FQGNSA. V lost 1 base and J lost 2; bases outside the gene matches: 5. The CDR3 sequence is 17 residues long.

This sequence joins TRBV28 and TRBJ2-7, with TRBD2 matching over 11 bases. V shed 9 bases and J 1 base; nucleotides not matched to a gene: 8. The CDR3 contains 15 residues. CDR1 and CDR2 (germline): MDHEN, SYDVKM. The chain's CDR3 is CASTLLAGDSYEQYF. CDR3 nucleotide sequence: TGTGCCAGTACTTTACTAGCGGGAGATTCCTACGAGCAGTACTTC.

CDR3 nucleotides: TGTGCCAGCAGCTACATTGGGACAGGTTTTTCTTTTAACTATGGCTACACCTTC. It specifies CASSYIGTGFSFNYGYTF. This chain links TRBV2 with TRBJ1-2, with TRBD1 matching over 8 bases. Germline assignment: CDR1 SNHLY and CDR2 FYNNEI. The CDR3 sequence is 18 residues long. Unmatched junction bases numbered 16, after V lost 6 bases and J lost 1 base.

The chain couples TRBV30 to TRBJ2-2; 13 bases align to TRBD2. CDR3 length: 15 amino acids. The V and J ends lost 1 base and 4 bases, in that order; junction bases with no gene match: 0. CDR1 and CDR2 (germline): GTSNPN, SVGIG (reference sequence). The CDR3 region has the DNA TGTGCCTGGAGTGGGACTAGCGGGAGCACCGGGGAGCTGTTTTTT. Its translation: CAWSGTSGSTGELFF.